The 15 T cell receptor beta chains in this list originate from one sample, sequenced in a study of naive and memory T cell subsets. The SP2 primer and nested alpha and beta constant region primers amplified ligated cDNA in four rounds. TCRdb fed the UMI-ligation and nested PCR reads into MiXCR, producing one record per CDR3 protein. Of around 13,000 distinct CDR3 sequences listed, less than 5.5% were seen once; the top ten hold roughly 8%. Regarding treatment: skin biopsy from PPD injection site in Mantoux-positive individual. TCR cDNA received a 3' ligated oligonucleotide that carried a UMI. The specimen was skin, collected from a tuberculin skin test site. These receptors originate from an adult in good health.

This clonotype is classed as medium-sized. J is TRBJ1-3 and V is TRBV7-9; tentatively, D is TRBD1 (5 bases). This CDR3 contains 16 residues. Trimming stripped 4 bases from V and 2 bases from J, with 15 bases between. CDR1 is SEHNR and CDR2 is FQNEAQ in the germline V gene (reference sequence). CDR3 coding DNA: TGTGCCAGCAGCTCATTACGGGACGGGACTGGAAACACCATATATTTT. Its protein product is CASSSLRDGTGNTIYF.

The chain recombines TRBV29-1 with TRBJ1-5; possibly TRBD1 for D (6 bases). V lost 6 bases, J lost 5 bases, and 11 bases lay in between. This CDR3 is built from 12 residues. CDR1 is SQVTM, CDR2 ANQGSEA, per germline. The CDR3 here is CSVSGVDQPQHF. CDR3 nucleotide sequence: TGCAGCGTGTCAGGGGTTGATCAGCCCCAGCATTTT.

There are a few counts of this clonotype. The V gene is TRBV24-1, the J gene TRBJ2-7; 8 bases are a match to TRBD1. J was trimmed by 1 base and V by 12 bases; bases with no gene match: 4. This CDR3 is 12 amino acids long. Germline V lookup: CDR1 KGHDR, CDR2 SFDVKD. CDR3 region: CAAGTGSYEQYF. CDR3 in DNA: TGTGCCGCCGGGACAGGATCCTACGAGCAGTACTTC.

This clonotype showed up many times. The rearrangement joins TRBV15 to TRBJ1-2; tentative D call: TRBD1 (6 bases). The V gene's germline CDR1 is LNHNV and CDR2 YYDKDF (reference sequence). The ends were cut back, 0 bases at V and 0 bases at J, with 23 bases in the middle. This CDR3 has 20 residues. CDR3 amino acids: CATSRDLRGRSPWANYGYTF. The CDR3 bases are TGTGCCACCAGCAGAGATCTTCGGGGGCGATCCCCGTGGGCTAACTATGGCTACACCTTC.

This clonotype has ten or more counts. V gene TRBV13 combines with J gene TRBJ2-5; 7 bases are shared with TRBD2. Germline V lookup: CDR1 PRHDT, CDR2 FYEKMQ (reference sequence). The V gene end was trimmed by 0 bases and the J gene end by 4 bases; junction bases not matched to a gene: 11. This CDR3 has 17 residues. The DNA of the CDR3 is TGTGCCAGCAGCTTAGGCCGGGGAGCGGGGTTAGGAGAGACCCAGTACTTC. Translated, it gives CASSLGRGAGLGETQYF.

This clonotype was seen at least ten times. The gene calls are TRBV7-2 and TRBJ1-2; D call uncertain. With 5 bases removed from V and 3 bases from J, the gap between germline ends came to 10 bases. CDR1 and CDR2 from the germline V gene are SGHTA and FQGNSA. The CDR3 has 13 residues. The CDR3 bases are TGTGCCAGCAGCACACCAGCCTACTATGGCTACACCTTC. As protein: CASSTPAYYGYTF.

This clonotype was recorded many times. The CDR3 DNA follows: TGCGCCAGCAGCTTCACCGCTACGCTACGTGGGACTGAAGCTTTCTTT. Translated, it gives CASSFTATLRGTEAFF. The genes are TRBV5-1 and TRBJ1-1; D gene uncertain. The CDR3 contains 16 residues. The V end was cut by 2 bases, the J end by 5 bases, with 19 bases between. Germline V lookup: CDR1 SGHRS, CDR2 YFSETQ.

This clonotype is labeled medium-sized (0.01 to 0.1%). The gene calls are TRBV3-1 and TRBJ2-3; D gene uncertain. The CDR3 sequence is 15 residues long. The V and J ends lost 0 bases and 0 bases respectively, with 7 bases between them. Germline lookup yields CDR1 LGHDT and CDR2 YNNKEL (reference sequence). The CDR3 DNA reads TGTGCCAGCAGCCAAGATCCGGGCAGCACAGATACGCAGTATTTT. Protein sequence: CASSQDPGSTDTQYF.

This clonotype was seen ten or more times. CDR3 bases: TGCAGTGCCCGGGGGGGCCCACTAGCGGGGTCGGGGAAGCAGTATTTT. Residues: CSARGGPLAGSGKQYF. The V and J genes are TRBV20-1 and TRBJ2-3; 10 bases map to TRBD2. V was pared by 6 bases and J by 11 bases, with 20 bases of the junction left unmatched. The CDR3 totals 16 residues. Germline V lookup: CDR1 DFQATT, CDR2 SNEGSKA (reference sequence).

This clonotype appeared many times. This chain connects TRBV7-2 to TRBJ2-3; no clear D. The CDR3 sequence is 16 residues long. V lost 1 base and J lost 2, with 13 bases in between. Germline-derived CDR1 and CDR2 are SGHTA and FQGNSA. The CDR3 region is CASSLELLGFTDTQYF. CDR3 nucleotide sequence: TGTGCCAGCAGCTTAGAACTTTTGGGGTTCACAGATACGCAGTATTTT.

The chain has TRBV5-6 and TRBJ1-5; D is possibly TRBD1 (5 bases). Germline values: CDR1 SGHDT, CDR2 YYEEEE. CDR3 length: 14 amino acids. V lost 1 base and J 9 bases, leaving 14 bases between the germline ends. Here the CDR3 reads CASSLQVPGTPQHF. The CDR3 coding sequence is TGTGCCAGCAGCTTGCAAGTGCCGGGGACGCCCCAGCATTTT.

This clonotype was seen a handful of times. The CDR3 loop reads CASRGHKNTEAFF. DNA of the CDR3: TGTGCCAGCAGGGGACATAAGAACACTGAAGCTTTCTTT. The chain carries TRBV6-5 and TRBJ1-1; tentatively, D is TRBD1 (6 bases). The CDR3 has 13 residues. The germline CDR1 and CDR2 sequences are MNHEY and SVGAGI. V lost 6 bases, J lost 1 base, and 9 bases lay in between.

This clonotype was observed a few times. The genes are TRBV15 and TRBJ2-1; D is uncertain. The CDR3 contains 19 residues. Germline CDR1 LNHNV, CDR2 YYDKDF (reference sequence). V lost 3 bases to trimming and J lost 0 bases, with 21 bases between them. In nucleotides, the CDR3 is TGTGCCACCAGCAGCCTTATCCATATTACCGGGTCCTCCTACAATGAGCAGTTCTTC. This sequence encodes CATSSLIHITGSSYNEQFF.

This clonotype was recorded many times. This sequence joins TRBV28 and TRBJ2-2, with D tentatively TRBD2 (5 bases). Germline CDR1 reads MDHEN; CDR2 reads SYDVKM. The ends were cut back, 5 bases at V and 6 bases at J, with 13 bases in the middle. The CDR3 is 14 amino acids. The CDR3 DNA follows: TGTGCCAGCAGTCTCCCACTAGATCCCGGGGAGCTGTTTTTT. Translated: CASSLPLDPGELFF.

In its sample, this clonotype was seen many times. The V gene is TRBV20-1, the J gene TRBJ1-2; 8 bases agree with TRBD1. CDR1 and CDR2 from the germline V gene are DFQATT and SNEGSKA (reference sequence). V was clipped by 5 bases and J by 7 bases; unmatched bases: 9. The CDR3 is 13 amino acids. DNA of the CDR3: TGCAGTGCTCCCCGCCAGGGGGCGATTGGCTACACCTTC. This codes for CSAPRQGAIGYTF.